This is a list of T cell receptor beta chains from one sample in a study of early T cells in non-severe SARS-CoV-2 infection. Via MiXCR, TCRdb re-called the 5' RACE reads, giving one row per CDR3 protein. The sample holds more than 95,000 distinct CDR3 sequences, 15% to 20% seen once. Sequencing was performed on whole blood. The receptors originated from an adult who was a healthcare worker with PCR-confirmed SARS-CoV-2 infection or an uninfected control (not recorded which). Both conserved end residues are trimmed from each CDR3. Rows give clone size only sometimes, using once, few, many, or a class for an expanded clone.

abundance	j_gene	v_gene	CDR3aa
NA	TRBJ2-1	TRBV29-1	SASGHLSYNEQF
NA	TRBJ2-5	TRBV7-9	ASSLLAPLQETQY
NA	TRBJ2-2	TRBV5-4	ASTHGPKVNFGGELF
few	TRBJ2-1	TRBV5-1	ASTHGGSKSNEQF
few	TRBJ2-3	TRBV11-2	ASSFPGQGTDTQY
NA	TRBJ1-1	TRBV11-2	ASSSIKYTEAF
few	TRBJ2-2	TRBV4-3	ASSQVATINTGELF
many	TRBJ1-2	TRBV7-2	ASSLQNNYGYT
NA	TRBJ1-4	TRBV5-1	ASSRDRGDTTNEKLF
many	TRBJ1-5	TRBV30	AWSVGYSNQPQH
few	TRBJ1-5	TRBV20-1	SARTGNQPQH
many	TRBJ2-7	TRBV12-3/TRBV12-4	ASSPEQGNYEQY
NA	TRBJ1-1	TRBV11-3	ASSPGGKGTEAF
few	TRBJ2-3	TRBV28	ASSLTPGTTDTQY
many	TRBJ1-5	TRBV28	ASSLVGTGLRGPQH
few	TRBJ2-5	TRBV12-3/TRBV12-4	ASSNGQGRVEGETQY
NA	TRBJ2-5	TRBV18	ASSLREAPQETQY
few	TRBJ2-3	TRBV29-1	SVQAEGTQY
NA	TRBJ1-5	TRBV7-8	ASSLGQAYSNQPQH
NA	TRBJ1-3	TRBV18	ASSEGQGETGNTIY
few	TRBJ1-4	TRBV6-1	ASSEAEVDRRSEKLF
NA	TRBJ2-2	TRBV20-1	SARPPGPGELF
NA	TRBJ2-7	TRBV6-2/TRBV6-3	ASRRTGGLDEQY
once	TRBJ2-5	TRBV28	ASSFLSSLYQETQY
many	TRBJ2-2	TRBV28	ASSPVGTAGGIHTGELF
few	TRBJ1-5	TRBV10-3	AISETGQNQPQH
NA	TRBJ1-1	TRBV7-9	ASSVVRGRVDTEAF
few	TRBJ2-7	TRBV29-1	SITHPQDYEQY
few	TRBJ2-1	TRBV7-2	ASSVAGTSSYNEQF
NA	TRBJ1-5	TRBV7-2	ASSIGTGGGQPQH
many	TRBJ1-2	TRBV5-1	ASSLGGYAYGYT
few	TRBJ2-6	TRBV18	ASSPLISGANVLT
NA	TRBJ2-7	TRBV14	ASSQGSYYEQY
NA	TRBJ2-5	TRBV18	ASSPLGGKETQY
many	TRBJ1-5	TRBV4-1	ASSQEEMRGGYQPQH
few	TRBJ2-5	TRBV28	ASSFADSQETQY
NA	TRBJ2-4	TRBV2	ASSGARRDLKNIQY
many	TRBJ1-1	TRBV28	ASRIQGAATEAF
few	TRBJ2-7	TRBV10-3	AISEGGWTLEQY
many	TRBJ2-6	TRBV29-1	SFLAGEVSGANVLT
NA	TRBJ2-2	TRBV7-2	ASSLPANTGELF
NA	TRBJ2-3	TRBV10-3	AISLDGTDTQY
NA	TRBJ2-1	TRBV7-9	ASSKGQGRENEQF
NA	TRBJ2-1	TRBV2	ASSDPLAASYNEQF